This T cell receptor (beta chain) appears in the sequencing data of a study of blood T cell repertoires in COVID-19. Background on the study: COVID-19 samples collected from the United States, Italy and Spain covered acute and convalescent phases.

Some clones are missing from TCRdb's copy, which holds only in-frame ones; the method was immunoSEQ multiplex PCR. The sample comprises about 200,000 clones, about 84% of which are singletons, and 4.5% to 7% rests with the top ten. The CDR3 loop spans 13 amino acids. Deletions cut 0 bases from V and 3 bases from J, with 7 bases between. Per the germline V gene, CDR1 is SGHRS and CDR2 is YFSETQ. The receptor was isolated from a man in his forties or fifties with acute COVID-19. Source material: PBMCs or T cells enriched from blood (not recorded which). The chain couples TRBV5-1 to TRBJ2-7, with D possibly being TRBD1 (5 bases). The CDR3 nucleotides are TGCGCCAGCAGCTTGGAACAGGACTACGAGCAGTACTTC. Its protein is CASSLEQDYEQYF.